The TCR beta chain described here comes from a study of shared clonotypes between healthy human individuals. About the research overall: Per donor, CD8 memory used one plate, CD8 naive used two, CD4 memory used three and CD4 naive used three. Broader study findings: Rarefaction curves obtained for sorted subsets showed sequencing incomplete despite large depth. The naive CD4 repertoires of several donors were compared, and approximately 4.5% of clonotypes were shared.

DNA at about 210 ng, 25,000 to 35,000 T cell genomes, went into sorted-subset replicate PCRs. Measured with immunoSEQ multiplex PCR; TCRdb has only the in-frame clones, and not every one. The repertoire includes about 2.4 million clones, roughly 93% of them detected once, and about 0.38% sits in the top ten. As for this clone: Its target is not known.

The CDR3 spans 17 residues. The germline V gene encodes CDR1 SGHRS and CDR2 YFSETQ. Unmatched junction bases numbered 10, after V lost 4 bases and J lost 0 bases. The TCR comes from a man aged 18 to 29 in good health. Some clones in this sample may be carry-over from other donors' samples. Material for sequencing was naive CD4+ T cells from PBMCs. Subset noted: CD45RA+ positively selected. The rearrangement uses TRBV5-1 and TRBJ2-4; TRBD1 aligns across 7 bases. The CDR3 nucleotides are TGCGCCAGCAGCCACGGGACAGATAATCTAGCCAAAAACATTCAGTACTTC. Its translation: CASSHGTDNLAKNIQYF.